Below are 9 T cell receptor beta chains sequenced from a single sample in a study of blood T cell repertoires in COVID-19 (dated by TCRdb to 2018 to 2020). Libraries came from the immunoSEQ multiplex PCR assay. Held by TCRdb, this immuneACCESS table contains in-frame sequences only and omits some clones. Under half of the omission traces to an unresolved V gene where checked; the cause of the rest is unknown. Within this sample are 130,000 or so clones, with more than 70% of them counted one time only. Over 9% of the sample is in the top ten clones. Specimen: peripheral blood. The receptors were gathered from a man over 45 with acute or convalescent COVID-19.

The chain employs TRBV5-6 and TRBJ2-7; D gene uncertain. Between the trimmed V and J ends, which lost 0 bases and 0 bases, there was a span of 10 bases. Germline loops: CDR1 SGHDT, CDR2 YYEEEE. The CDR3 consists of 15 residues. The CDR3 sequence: CASSLAIRYSYEQYF. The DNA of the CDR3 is TGTGCCAGCAGCTTGGCTATACGGTACTCCTACGAGCAGTACTTC.

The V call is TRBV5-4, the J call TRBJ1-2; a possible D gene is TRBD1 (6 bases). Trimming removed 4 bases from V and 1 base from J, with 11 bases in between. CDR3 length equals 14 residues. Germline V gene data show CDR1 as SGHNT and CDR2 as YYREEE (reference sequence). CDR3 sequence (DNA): TGTGCCAGCAGCAACAGGGCGGGTAACTATGGCTACACCTTC. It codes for CASSNRAGNYGYTF. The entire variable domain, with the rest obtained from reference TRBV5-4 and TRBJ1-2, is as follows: ETGVTQSPTHLIKTRGQQVTLRCSSQSGHNTVSWYQQALGQGPQFIFQYYREEENGRGNFPPRFSGLQFPNYSSELNVNALELDDSALYLCASSNRAGNYGYTFGSGTRLTVV.

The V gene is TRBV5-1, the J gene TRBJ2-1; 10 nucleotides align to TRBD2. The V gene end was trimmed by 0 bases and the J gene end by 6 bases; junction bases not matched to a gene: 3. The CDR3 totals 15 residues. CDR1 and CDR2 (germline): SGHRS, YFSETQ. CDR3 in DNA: TGCGCCAGCAGCTTGGGGCTAGCGGGAGTCAATGAGCAGTTCTTC. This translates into CASSLGLAGVNEQFF.

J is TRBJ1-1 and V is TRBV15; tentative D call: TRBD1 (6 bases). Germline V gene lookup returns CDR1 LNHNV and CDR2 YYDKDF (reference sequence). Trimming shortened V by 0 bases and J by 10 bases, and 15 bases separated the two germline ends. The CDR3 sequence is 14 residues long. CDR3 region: CATSREGGRWGAFF. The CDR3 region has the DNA TGTGCCACCAGCAGAGAAGGGGGACGTTGGGGAGCTTTCTTT.

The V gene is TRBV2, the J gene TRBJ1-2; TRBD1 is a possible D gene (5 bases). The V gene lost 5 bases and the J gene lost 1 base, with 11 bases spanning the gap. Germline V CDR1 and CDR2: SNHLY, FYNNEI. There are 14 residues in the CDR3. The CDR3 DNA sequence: TGTGCCAGCAGTCCCGGTGACAGTAACTATGGCTACACCTTC. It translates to CASSPGDSNYGYTF.

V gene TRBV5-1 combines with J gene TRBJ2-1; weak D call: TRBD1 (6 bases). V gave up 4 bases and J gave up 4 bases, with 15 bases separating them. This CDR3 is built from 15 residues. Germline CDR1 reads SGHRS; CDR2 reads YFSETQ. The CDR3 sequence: CASSGTGRRYNEQFF. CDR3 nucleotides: TGCGCCAGCAGCGGAACAGGGCGTCGTTACAATGAGCAGTTCTTC.

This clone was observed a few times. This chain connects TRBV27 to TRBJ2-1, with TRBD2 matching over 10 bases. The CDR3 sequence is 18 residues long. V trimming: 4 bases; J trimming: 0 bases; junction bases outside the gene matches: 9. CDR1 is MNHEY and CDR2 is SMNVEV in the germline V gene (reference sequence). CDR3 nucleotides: TGTGCCAGCAGTTCTGGACTAGCGGCCAGAAGCTCCTACAATGAGCAGTTCTTC. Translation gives CASSSGLAARSSYNEQFF.

The CDR3 bases are TGTGCCAGCAGCCAAGATCTGGGAGGAGGCTATGGCTACACCTTC. Translated: CASSQDLGGGYGYTF. V usage is TRBV4-2 and J usage is TRBJ1-2; D is unresolved. Germline V lookup: CDR1 LGHNA, CDR2 YNFKEQ. There are 15 residues in the CDR3. Trimming took 0 bases from V and 4 from J, leaving 12 bases between them.

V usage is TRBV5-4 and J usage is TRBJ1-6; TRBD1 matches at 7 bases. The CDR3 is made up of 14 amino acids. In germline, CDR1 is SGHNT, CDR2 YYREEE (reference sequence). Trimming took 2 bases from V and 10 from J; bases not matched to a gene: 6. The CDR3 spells CASSLRGQGSPLHF. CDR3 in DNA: TGTGCCAGCAGCTTAAGGGGGCAAGGCTCACCCCTCCACTTT.